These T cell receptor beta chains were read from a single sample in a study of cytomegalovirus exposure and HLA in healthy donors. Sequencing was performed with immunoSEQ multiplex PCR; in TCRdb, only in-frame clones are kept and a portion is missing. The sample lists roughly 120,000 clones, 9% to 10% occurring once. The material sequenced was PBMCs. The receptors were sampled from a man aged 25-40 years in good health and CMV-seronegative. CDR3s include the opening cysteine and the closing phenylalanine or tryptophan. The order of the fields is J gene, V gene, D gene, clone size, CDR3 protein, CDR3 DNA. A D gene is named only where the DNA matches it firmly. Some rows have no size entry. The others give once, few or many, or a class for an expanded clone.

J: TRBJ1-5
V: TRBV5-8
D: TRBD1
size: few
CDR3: CASSPGTGTSQPQHF
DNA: TGTGCCAGCAGCCCCGGGACAGGGACTTCTCAGCCCCAGCATTTT

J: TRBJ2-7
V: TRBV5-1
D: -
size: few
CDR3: CASSFYATGEQYF
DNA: TGCGCCAGCAGCTTTTACGCCACAGGAGAGCAGTACTTC

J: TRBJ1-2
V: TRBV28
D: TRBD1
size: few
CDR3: CASSSGQENYGYTF
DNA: TGTGCCAGCAGCTCGGGACAGGAGAACTATGGCTACACCTTC

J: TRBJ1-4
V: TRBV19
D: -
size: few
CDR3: CASSNRRGTNEKLFF
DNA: TGTGCCAGTAGTAACAGGAGAGGAACTAATGAAAAACTGTTTTTT

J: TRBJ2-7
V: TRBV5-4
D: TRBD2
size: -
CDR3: CASSPGLAGGSYEQYF
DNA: TGTGCCAGCAGCCCAGGACTAGCGGGGGGCTCCTACGAGCAGTACTTC

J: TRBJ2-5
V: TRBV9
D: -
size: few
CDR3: CASSVVHGGEETQYF
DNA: TGTGCCAGCAGCGTAGTGCACGGAGGAGAAGAGACCCAGTACTTC

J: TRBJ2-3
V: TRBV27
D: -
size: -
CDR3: CASSHYLTRTDTQYF
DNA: TGTGCCAGCAGCCACTACCTGACGCGCACAGATACGCAGTATTTT

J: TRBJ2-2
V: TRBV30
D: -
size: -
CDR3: CAWAGLQNTGELFF
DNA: TGTGCCTGGGCCGGACTTCAGAACACCGGGGAGCTGTTTTTT

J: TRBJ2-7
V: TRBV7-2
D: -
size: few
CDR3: CASSLESRGEQYF
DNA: TGTGCCAGCAGCTTAGAATCCCGGGGCGAGCAGTACTTC

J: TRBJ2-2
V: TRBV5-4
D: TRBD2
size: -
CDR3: CASGRTSGANTGELFF
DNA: TGTGCCAGCGGCCGAACTAGCGGGGCGAACACCGGGGAGCTGTTTTTT

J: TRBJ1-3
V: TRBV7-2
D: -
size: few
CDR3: CASSPLGNGGGNTIYF
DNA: TGTGCCAGCAGCCCTCTGGGCAACGGTGGGGGAAACACCATATATTTT

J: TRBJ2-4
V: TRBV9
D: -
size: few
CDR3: CASSETAGEQYF
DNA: TGTGCCAGCAGCGAGACAGCAGGGGAACAGTACTTC

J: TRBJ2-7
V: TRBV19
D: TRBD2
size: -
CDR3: CASRPSGTAYEQYF
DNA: TGTGCCAGTAGGCCTAGCGGGACCGCGTACGAGCAGTACTTC

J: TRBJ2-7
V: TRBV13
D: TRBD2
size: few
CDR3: CASSPQGGGAKDGEQYF
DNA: TGTGCCAGCAGCCCTCAGGGCGGGGGGGCCAAGGATGGCGAGCAGTACTTC

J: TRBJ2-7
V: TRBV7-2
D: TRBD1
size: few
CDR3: CASSLDRGLEQYF
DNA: TGTGCCAGCAGCTTAGACAGGGGGCTTGAGCAGTACTTC

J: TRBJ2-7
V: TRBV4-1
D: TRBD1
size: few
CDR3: CASSLGTASYEQSF
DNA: TGCGCCAGCAGCTTGGGGACAGCATCCTACGAGCAGTCCTTC

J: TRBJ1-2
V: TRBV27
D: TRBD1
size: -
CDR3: CASRQGTYGYTF
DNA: TGTGCCAGCAGACAGGGGACCTATGGCTACACCTTC

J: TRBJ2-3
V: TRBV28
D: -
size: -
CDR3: CASLTRDTQYF
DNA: TGTGCCAGTCTGACTCGGGATACGCAGTATTTT

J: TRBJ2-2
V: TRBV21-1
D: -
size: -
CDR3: CASTGDRVNTGELFF
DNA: TGTGCCAGCACGGGGGACAGGGTGAACACCGGGGAGCTGTTTTTT

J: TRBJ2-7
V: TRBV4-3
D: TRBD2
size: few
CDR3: CASSRTGEGEQYF
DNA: TGCGCCAGCAGCCGAACCGGGGAGGGCGAGCAGTACTTC

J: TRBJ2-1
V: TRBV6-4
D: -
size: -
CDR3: CASSGGAYNEQFF
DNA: TGTGCCAGCAGTGGGGGGGCCTACAATGAGCAGTTCTTC

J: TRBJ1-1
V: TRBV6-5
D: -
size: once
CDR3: CASSEARGTEAFF
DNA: TGTGCCAGCAGTGAAGCTCGGGGGACTGAAGCTTTCTTT

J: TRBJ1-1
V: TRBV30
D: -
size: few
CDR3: CAWIRRVSGTEAFF
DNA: TGTGCCTGGATCAGACGTGTTTCAGGCACTGAAGCTTTCTTT

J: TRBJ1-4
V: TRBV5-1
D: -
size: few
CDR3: CASSLGEAEKLFF
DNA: TGCGCCAGCAGCTTGGGGGAGGCTGAAAAACTGTTTTTT

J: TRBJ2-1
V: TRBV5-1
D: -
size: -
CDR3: CASSLVTTGKGEQFF
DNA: TGCGCCAGCAGCTTGGTTACCACAGGGAAAGGTGAGCAGTTCTTC

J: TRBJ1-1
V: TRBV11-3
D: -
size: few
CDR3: CASSFSNTEAFF
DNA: TGTGCCAGCAGCTTTTCAAACACTGAAGCTTTCTTT

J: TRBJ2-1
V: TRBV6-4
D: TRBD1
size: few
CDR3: CASSEGTGGYNEQFF
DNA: TGTGCCAGCAGTGAAGGGACAGGGGGCTACAATGAGCAGTTCTTC

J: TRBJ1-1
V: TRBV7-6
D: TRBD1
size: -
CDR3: CASSPWGTDEHTEAFF
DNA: TGTGCCAGCAGCCCGTGGGGGACAGACGAGCACACTGAAGCTTTCTTT

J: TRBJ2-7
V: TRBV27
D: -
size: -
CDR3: CASSLARSLGSSYEQYF
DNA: TGTGCCAGCAGTCTAGCTCGGTCACTAGGGAGCTCCTACGAGCAGTACTTC

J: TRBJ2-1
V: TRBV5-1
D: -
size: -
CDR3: CASSLAEGLYNEQFF
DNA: TGCGCCAGCAGCTTGGCCGAAGGACTTTACAATGAGCAGTTCTTC

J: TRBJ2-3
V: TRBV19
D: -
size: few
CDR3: CASKNGRGVTDTQYF
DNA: TGTGCCAGTAAAAATGGTAGGGGCGTCACAGATACGCAGTATTTT

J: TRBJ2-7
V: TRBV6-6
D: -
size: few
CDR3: CASTLPPPGSSYEQYF
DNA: TGTGCCAGCACCCTACCACCCCCGGGTAGCTCCTACGAGCAGTACTTC

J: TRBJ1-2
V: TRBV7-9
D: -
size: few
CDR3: CASSPSRANYGYTF
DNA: TGTGCCAGCAGCCCTTCCCGAGCTAACTATGGCTACACCTTC

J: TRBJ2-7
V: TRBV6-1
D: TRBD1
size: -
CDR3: CASSEVSGQGAKSYEQYF
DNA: TGTGCCAGCAGTGAAGTATCGGGACAGGGGGCGAAATCCTACGAGCAGTACTTC

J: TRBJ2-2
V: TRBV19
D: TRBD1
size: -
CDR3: CASSRTGDNTGELFF
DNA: TGTGCCAGTAGTCGGACAGGGGATAACACCGGGGAGCTGTTTTTT

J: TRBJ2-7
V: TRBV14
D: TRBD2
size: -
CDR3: CASSQDLSAGGFYEQYF
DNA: TGTGCCAGCAGCCAAGATCTATCGGCGGGGGGCTTTTACGAGCAGTACTTC

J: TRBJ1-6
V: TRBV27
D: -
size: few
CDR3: CASKSNRVLFRTPLHF
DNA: TGTGCCAGCAAATCGAACAGGGTGTTATTCCGGACTCCCCTCCACTTT

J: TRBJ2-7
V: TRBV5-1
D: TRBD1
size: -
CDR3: CASSLRDSSYEQYF
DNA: TGCGCCAGCAGCCTCCGGGACAGCTCCTACGAGCAGTACTTC

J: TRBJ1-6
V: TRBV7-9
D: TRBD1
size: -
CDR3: CASSLGTGYNSPLHF
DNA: TGTGCCAGCAGCTTAGGGACAGGTTATAATTCACCCCTCCACTTT